This T cell receptor beta chain was sequenced in a study of T cells in Graves' hyperthyroidism and ophthalmopathy. Study summary: At the time of initial diagnosis and before any treatment, peripheral blood was collected.

Amplification targeted TCR beta CDR3 regions from RNA transcripts. In the first-round RT-PCR of the TCR CDR3, the HTBI primer set was used. TCRdb passed the multiplex PCR reads through MiXCR, listing each CDR3 protein once. Here the sample spans some 420,000 distinct CDR3 sequences, approximately 15% being singletons. The V segment lost 5 bases and the J segment 7 bases; nucleotides outside the gene matches: 6. CDR3 length equals 14 residues. The rearrangement joins TRBV12-3 or TRBV12-4 to TRBJ2-7, with TRBD2 matching over 12 bases. The source is a woman aged 18-29 years with Graves' hyperthyroidism. The sample was blood. CDR3: CASSLRTSGTEQYF. CDR3 bases: TGTGCCAGCAGTCTCAGGACTAGCGGGACGGAGCAGTACTTC.